This T cell receptor (beta chain) was recorded in a study of cytomegalovirus exposure and HLA in healthy donors. The CMV serostatus of this donor was not recorded. Primers: 60 Vbeta forward and 13 Jbeta reverse. Sequencing was performed with immunoSEQ multiplex PCR; in TCRdb, only in-frame clones are kept and a portion is missing. The sample carries about 120,000 clones, 74% recorded once. Trimming removed 4 bases from V and 5 bases from J, with 12 bases in between. The CDR3 is 14 residues long. Germline V gene lookup returns CDR1 SGDLS and CDR2 YYNGEE. The source material was PBMCs. The sequence came from a human donor in good health. The gene calls are TRBV9 and TRBJ2-2; the D is unclear. The CDR3 region is CASSLPGGTGELFF. CDR3 coding DNA: TGTGCCAGCAGCCTCCCGGGTGGGACCGGGGAGCTGTTTTTT.